The rows below give T cell receptor beta chains drawn from one sample of a study of cytomegalovirus exposure and HLA in healthy donors. Here immunoSEQ multiplex PCR was the method, and the copy in TCRdb shows in-frame clones only, minus some. The table lists 160,000 or so clones, over 80% of them singletons. Sequences were obtained from PBMCs. The receptors here all came from a man aged 50 to 59 in good health and CMV-seropositive. The CDR3 runs from the conserved cysteine through the conserved F or W. A D gene is named only where the DNA matches it firmly. Size values are once, few and many counts, or a class for expanded clones, and some rows have none.

d_call j_call clone_size v_call cdr3_nt cdr3_aa
TRBD2 TRBJ2-1 . TRBV27 TGTGCCAGCAGTTCACTAGCGGGAGTCAATGAGCAGTTCTTC CASSSLAGVNEQFF
. TRBJ1-2 . TRBV7-2 TGTGCCAGCATCCCAGAGGGAGGAGGCTACACCTTC CASIPEGGGYTF
. TRBJ1-5 . TRBV6-5 TGTGCCAGCACCCCAGGGCAAAATAGCAATCAGCCCCAGCATTTT CASTPGQNSNQPQHF
. TRBJ1-3 . TRBV5-1 TGCGCCAGCAGCTCCTCTGACTCGGCCACCATATATTTT CASSSSDSATIYF
TRBD1 TRBJ1-1 . TRBV5-1 TGCGCCAGCACCTCGGGACAGCCCAACACTGAAGCTTTCTTT CASTSGQPNTEAFF
. TRBJ1-2 . TRBV28 TGTGCCAGCAGAGGGGTGACTAACTATGGCTACACCTTC CASRGVTNYGYTF
TRBD2 TRBJ2-1 . TRBV6-6 TGTGCCAGCAGTTACTCATCGGGGGAGCGGGGGAATGAGCAGTTCTTC CASSYSSGERGNEQFF
. TRBJ2-4 . TRBV4-1 TGCGCCAGCAGACAGATTGGGAGGGGGTCAAAAAACATTCAGTACTTC CASRQIGRGSKNIQYF
. TRBJ2-7 . TRBV29-1 TGCAGCGTTTCTCATCGGGAGTATTCCTACGAGCAGTACTTC CSVSHREYSYEQYF
. TRBJ2-7 . TRBV4-1 TGCGCCAGCAGCCAAGGCGGCAGGGGGCAGTACTTC CASSQGGRGQYF
TRBD1 TRBJ1-4 few TRBV25-1 TGTGCCAGCAGTGACCCGGGACAGGTCGGTGAAAAACTGTTTTTT CASSDPGQVGEKLFF
TRBD2 TRBJ2-1 . TRBV5-1 TGCGCCAGCAGCCACGGGGTAGCGGGGGGGCTCAGTGAGCAGTTCTTC CASSHGVAGGLSEQFF
. TRBJ2-3 . TRBV7-3 TGTGCCAGCAGCTTAGTCCTAGCCCCTAGCACAGATACGCAGTATTTT CASSLVLAPSTDTQYF
. TRBJ2-2 . TRBV10-3 TGTGCCCCTGGAGGGTGGGACGGGGGTCACGGGGAGCTGTTTTTT CAPGGWDGGHGELFF
. TRBJ2-1 . TRBV4-2 TGTGCCAGCAGCCCATCGGACTGGAGCTCCTACAATGAGCAGTTCTTC CASSPSDWSSYNEQFF
. TRBJ1-2 . TRBV27 TGTGCCAGCAGTTTAACTAGGGAAAACTATGGCTACACCTTC CASSLTRENYGYTF
. TRBJ2-3 . TRBV27 TGTGCCAGCAGCCCCAGGGATACGCAGTATTTT CASSPRDTQYF
. TRBJ2-5 . TRBV9 TGTGCCAGCAGCGTAGCTGGCGGAGCGTACCAAGAGACCCAGTACTTC CASSVAGGAYQETQYF
. TRBJ2-7 . TRBV13 TGTGCCAGCAGCTTAGAAGGGGCGGCTTCCTGCGAGCAGTACTTC CASSLEGAASCEQYF
. TRBJ1-5 . TRBV29-1 TGCAGCGTCACCCAGGGGACGGGGGGTCAGCCCCAGCATTTT CSVTQGTGGQPQHF
. TRBJ2-7 few TRBV6-5 TGTGCCAGCAGCCCCCAGCGACCCCCCTACGAGCAGTACTTC CASSPQRPPYEQYF
TRBD1 TRBJ2-2 once TRBV7-8 TGTGCCAGCAGCTTAGGGACAGGGAGGAACACCGGGGAGCTGTTTTTT CASSLGTGRNTGELFF
. TRBJ1-1 . TRBV19 TGTGCCAGTAGTAAGGCCCTGACCCCGGGAACTGAAGCTTTCTTT CASSKALTPGTEAFF
TRBD2 TRBJ2-2 few TRBV19 TGTGCCACTAAAAAAGGGCAAGCGGGGTATACCGGGGAGCTGTTTTTT CATKKGQAGYTGELFF
. TRBJ2-3 . TRBV6-1 TGTGCCAGCAACTCGGATACGCAGTATTTT CASNSDTQYF
TRBD2 TRBJ2-7 . TRBV5-4 TGTGCCAGCAGCCCCGGGACTAGCGGGAGTTCCTACGAGCAGTACTTC CASSPGTSGSSYEQYF
. TRBJ2-7 . TRBV6-1 TGTGCCAGCTCAGGGGGGCCCGCCCTCGAGCAGTACTTC CASSGGPALEQYF
TRBD2 TRBJ2-1 . TRBV30 TGTGCCTGGAGTAGCGGGAGCCTTGAGCAGTTCTTC CAWSSGSLEQFF
. TRBJ1-2 . TRBV6-1 TGTGCCAGCAGTTTAAGACAGAACTATGGCTACACCTTC CASSLRQNYGYTF
. TRBJ1-1 . TRBV5-6 TGTGCCAGCAGCTCCGTTTCGAAACTCACTGAAGCTTTCTTT CASSSVSKLTEAFF
. TRBJ2-7 . TRBV5-1 TGCGCCAGCAAAATCGAGGCGTCCGGCTACGAGCAGTACTTC CASKIEASGYEQYF
TRBD2 TRBJ2-7 . TRBV6-1 TGTGCCAGCGTAGATCGGCTAGCGGGAGTTGAGCAGTACTTC CASVDRLAGVEQYF
TRBD1 TRBJ2-7 . TRBV27 TGTGCCAGCAGTATAGGGACAGGGGGGACCTACGAGCAGTACTTC CASSIGTGGTYEQYF